Shown below are 25 T cell receptor beta chains from a single sample sequenced in a study of blood T cell repertoires in COVID-19. Using immunoSEQ multiplex PCR, the repertoire was profiled, and TCRdb retains in-frame clones only, with some absent. Altogether about 68,000 clones are present, around 80% being singletons, with the ten largest covering 9.8%. Sequencing input: peripheral blood. Receptors were obtained from a woman aged 50 to 65 with acute or convalescent COVID-19.

This chain joins TRBV19 and TRBJ2-3; 7 bases are a match to TRBD1. The CDR3 is made up of 13 amino acids. CDR1 is LNHDA and CDR2 is SQIVND in the germline V gene (reference sequence). The V gene end was trimmed by 6 bases and the J gene end by 2 bases; junction bases not matched to a gene: 2. DNA for the CDR3: TGTGCCAGTAGGGGGACAGCCACAGATACGCAGTATTTT. Its protein product is CASRGTATDTQYF.

This clone was observed a handful of times. V is TRBV12-3 or TRBV12-4 and J is TRBJ1-2, with TRBD1 as a possible D gene (6 bases). V was shortened by 6 bases and J by 4 bases, with 9 bases between the two germline ends. This CDR3 spans 12 amino acids. CDR3 in amino acids: CASRTGPYGYTF. The DNA for the CDR3 is TGTGCCAGCAGAACAGGGCCCTATGGCTACACCTTC.

The chain has TRBV30 and TRBJ2-7; 7 bases line up with TRBD1. Germline trimming cut 2 bases from V and 2 bases from J; bases unmatched to any gene: 9. Germline CDR1 reads GTSNPN; CDR2 reads SVGIG (reference sequence). The CDR3 extends over 15 amino acids. CDR3 DNA: TGTGCCTGGAGTCTGACCCCCGGGACAGCCTACGAGCAGTACTTC. Residues: CAWSLTPGTAYEQYF.

The V and J genes are TRBV4-2 and TRBJ1-5; the match to TRBD1 covers 9 bases. The trim removed 0 bases at V and 7 bases at J, leaving 4 bases unmatched. CDR1 and CDR2 from the germline V gene are LGHNA and YNFKEQ. The length of the CDR3 is 15 residues. This CDR3 is CASSQERTGEQPQHF. CDR3 coding DNA: TGTGCCAGCAGCCAAGAAAGGACAGGGGAACAGCCCCAGCATTTT.

This clone was seen repeatedly, ten times or more. CDR3 loop: CASSGTSGSKNIQYF. As DNA, the CDR3 is TGTGCCAGCTCGGGGACTAGCGGCTCCAAAAACATTCAGTACTTC. The chain is built from TRBV18 and TRBJ2-4, with 11 bases matching TRBD2. Germline V CDR1 and CDR2: KGHSH, LQKENI. This CDR3 spans 15 amino acids. V gave up 6 bases and J gave up 2 bases; unmatched junction bases: 3. Complete variable domain (other parts from reference TRBV18 and TRBJ2-4): NAGVMQNPRHLVRRRGQEARLRCSPMKGHSHVYWYRQLPEEGLKFMVYLQKENIIDESGMPKERFSAEFPKEGPSILRIQQVVRGDSAAYFCASSGTSGSKNIQYFGAGTRLSVL.

The rearrangement uses TRBV6-5 and TRBJ1-6; TRBD1 aligns across 12 bases. The V segment lost 6 bases and the J segment 9 bases; nucleotides outside the gene matches: 3. CDR3 length equals 14 residues. Germline CDR1 reads MNHEY; CDR2 reads SVGAGI. The CDR3 DNA sequence: TGTGCCAGCAGCCGGGACAGGGGGCTTTCACCCCTCCACTTT. Protein: CASSRDRGLSPLHF.

The chain is built from TRBV7-5 and TRBJ1-5; the table assigns TRBD1, which was not confirmed against the DNA. TRBV7-5 is a listed pseudogene. The CDR3 runs to 16 residues. This CDR3 reads CARSLGGTGGEQPQHF. As DNA, the CDR3 is TGTGCCAGAAGCTTAGGTGGGACAGGGGGTGAACAGCCCCAGCATTTT.

The chain joins TRBV12-3 or TRBV12-4 to TRBJ1-6; D might be TRBD1 (5 bases). The CDR3 extends over 13 amino acids. V was clipped by 4 bases and J by 10 bases, with 11 bases between them. CDR3 sequence (DNA): TGTGCCAGCAGTTCACAGGTGCGGTCACCCCTCCACTTT. Translation: CASSSQVRSPLHF.

The chain joins TRBV4-1 to TRBJ1-4; a weak D match, TRBD1 (5 bases). Germline V gives CDR1 MGHRA, CDR2 YSYEKL. V lost 1 base and J 7 bases, leaving 13 bases between the germline ends. The CDR3 has 15 amino acids. The CDR3 DNA is TGCGCCAGCAGCCAAGGTTGGGGGGGTAGTGAAAAACTGTTTTTT. This codes for CASSQGWGGSEKLFF.

The V call is TRBV18, the J call TRBJ1-2; TRBD1 is a possible D gene (6 bases). CDR3 length equals 15 residues. V dropped 5 bases and J dropped 4 bases, with 17 bases sitting between them. Germline CDR1 and CDR2: KGHSH and LQKENI. CDR3 DNA sequence: TGTGCCAGCTCATCATATGAAATGACAGGCTATGGCTACACCTTC. This codes for CASSSYEMTGYGYTF.

This clone was detected only once. The V call is TRBV9, the J call TRBJ2-3; TRBD2 aligns across 8 bases. CDR3 length equals 15 residues. CDR1 and CDR2 from the germline V gene are SGDLS and YYNGEE. J was trimmed by 3 bases and V by 3 bases; bases with no gene match: 6. In DNA form, the CDR3 reads TGTGCCAGCAGCGACAGCGGGAGCTGGACAGATACGCAGTATTTT. Translating gives CASSDSGSWTDTQYF.

The chain recombines TRBV6-5 with TRBJ1-4, with 7 bases fitting TRBD1. Trimming removed 4 bases from V and 5 bases from J; junction bases left unmatched: 4. Germline V gives CDR1 MNHEY, CDR2 SVGAGI. The CDR3 loop spans 14 amino acids. The CDR3 nucleotides read TGTGCCAGCAGTTCCGGGACAGAAAATGAAAAACTGTTTTTT. Translating it yields CASSSGTENEKLFF.

This chain connects TRBV2 to TRBJ1-3; a weak D match, TRBD1 (6 bases). This CDR3 contains 15 residues. Deletions cut 6 bases from V and 0 bases from J, with 12 bases between. Per germline, CDR1 SNHLY and CDR2 FYNNEI. The CDR3 spells CASSLQGLSGNTIYF. As DNA, the CDR3 is TGTGCCAGCAGCTTACAGGGTCTCTCTGGAAACACCATATATTTT.

As regards this clone: No DNA is shown, since the ends of the CDR3 on it are uncertain; the CDR3 is the one TCRdb lists. The rearrangement uses TRBV28 and TRBJ2-1; TRBD1, the D gene given by the table, was not confirmed from the DNA. Germline CDR1 is MDHEN and CDR2 is SYDVKM. Inclusive of both ends, the CDR3 amounts to 11 amino acids. The chain's CDR3 is CASSFGQGAFF.

The rearrangement links TRBV6-6 to TRBJ2-3; maybe TRBD2 (5 bases). Germline assignment: CDR1 MNHNY and CDR2 SVGAGI (reference sequence). V was cut by 7 bases and J by 6 bases, with 20 bases left in between. This CDR3 comprises 15 residues. The CDR3 loop is CASTPFGEGIDTQYF. The CDR3, as DNA: TGTGCCAGCACCCCCTTCGGTGAGGGTATTGATACGCAGTATTTT.

V is TRBV28 and J is TRBJ1-2; 7 positions match TRBD1. Germline CDR1 is MDHEN and CDR2 is SYDVKM. With V trimmed by 4 bases and J by 0 bases, 2 bases remained unmatched. This CDR3 contains 14 residues. The CDR3 sequence: CASSSTGSNYGYTF. The CDR3 bases are TGTGCCAGCAGTTCGACAGGGTCTAACTATGGCTACACCTTC.

This chain links TRBV7-9 with TRBJ1-2, with a weak D call TRBD1 (5 bases). The V end was cut by 0 bases, the J end by 3 bases, with 8 bases between. The CDR3 spans 14 residues. Germline CDR1 reads SEHNR; CDR2 reads FQNEAQ (reference sequence). CDR3 sequence reads: CASSLAGVDYGYTF. CDR3 DNA sequence: TGTGCCAGCAGCTTAGCAGGGGTGGACTATGGCTACACCTTC.

The chain joins TRBV5-1 to TRBJ2-3; TRBD1 matches 9 bases. The CDR3 totals 15 residues. Per germline, CDR1 SGHRS and CDR2 YFSETQ. Germline trimming cut 4 bases from V and 4 bases from J; bases unmatched to any gene: 7. CDR3 in amino acids: CASSTGTGFADTQYF. The CDR3 coding sequence is TGCGCCAGCAGCACTGGGACAGGGTTTGCAGATACGCAGTATTTT.

A note on this clone: This same CDR3 is encoded by further DNA sequences in the sample. V is TRBV6-2 or TRBV6-3 and J is TRBJ1-2, with 8 bases aligning to TRBD1. The V segment lost 4 bases and the J segment 4 bases; nucleotides outside the gene matches: 5. CDR3 length equals 14 residues. From germline, CDR1 is MNHEY and CDR2 SVGEGT. The CDR3 here is CASSSGQETYGYTF. DNA of the CDR3: TGTGCCAGCAGTTCGGGACAGGAGACCTATGGCTACACCTTC.

The chain employs TRBV19 and TRBJ1-1, with D possibly matching TRBD1 (6 bases). Germline CDR1 and CDR2: LNHDA and SQIVND (reference sequence). V lost 5 bases and J lost 3, with 10 bases in between. The CDR3 runs 13 residues. The CDR3 region is CASSSGQYTEAFF. CDR3 DNA: TGTGCCAGTAGTTCCGGACAGTACACTGAAGCTTTCTTT.

The chain carries TRBV29-1 and TRBJ2-1; TRBD2 agrees at 13 bases. The CDR3 has 15 amino acids. Germline assignment: CDR1 SQVTM and CDR2 ANQGSEA. V was clipped by 8 bases and J by 9 bases; unmatched bases: 13. The CDR3 loop is CSLTTGTSGKSEQFF. CDR3 DNA sequence: TGCAGCCTCACGACCGGGACTAGCGGGAAAAGTGAGCAGTTCTTC.

The chain joins TRBV25-1 to TRBJ2-2, with 7 nucleotides matching TRBD1. The length of the CDR3 is 14 residues. Germline CDR1 is MGHDK and CDR2 is SYGVNS. V was clipped by 5 bases and J by 6 bases; unmatched bases: 6. CDR3 in amino acids: CASSTPTGPGELFF. In DNA form, the CDR3 reads TGTGCCAGCAGTACCCCGACAGGGCCCGGGGAGCTGTTTTTT.

Points on this clone: Additional DNA sequences in this sample encode the identical CDR3. The rearrangement joins TRBV20-1 to TRBJ1-5; the D gene is possibly TRBD1 (5 bases). Looked up from germline, CDR1 is DFQATT and CDR2 is SNEGSKA (reference sequence). The V end was cut by 6 bases, the J end by 4 bases, with 13 bases between. This CDR3 region has 13 residues. The CDR3 coding sequence is TGCAGTGCCAGTCAGGGCACGAATCAGCCCCAGCATTTT. This gives the protein CSASQGTNQPQHF.

This chain connects TRBV3-1 (or the pseudogene TRBV3-2) to TRBJ1-2, with D perhaps TRBD1 (6 bases). The CDR3 runs to 15 residues. The V gene's germline CDR1 is LGHDT and CDR2 YNNKEL (reference sequence). Trimming took off 5 bases at V and 1 base at J, with 14 bases between the two ends. In nucleotides, the CDR3 is TGTGCCAGCAGCTACACGCAGGGGAGTAACTATGGCTACACCTTC. This encodes CASSYTQGSNYGYTF.

The rearrangement uses TRBV6-5 and TRBJ1-6; tentative D call: TRBD1 (5 bases). V was cut by 9 bases and J by 9 bases, with 15 bases left in between. Germline assignment: CDR1 MNHEY and CDR2 SVGAGI. The length of the CDR3 is 13 residues. The CDR3 protein is CASSQGVGSPLHF. CDR3 DNA: TGTGCCAGTAGTCAGGGTGTTGGTTCACCCCTCCACTTT.